This TCR beta chain derives from a study of shared clonotypes between healthy human individuals. Study-level information: Serving as donors were two women and a few men, whose ages spanned 18 to 49.

Regarding the study as a whole: Estimated richness was generally greater in naive than memory subsets. Shared clonotypes: 4.5% to 6.5% naive CD4, about 3.5% naive CD8, around 2.2% memory CD4, approximately 0.37% memory CD8.

With regard to this clone: The antigen is undetermined.

Germline V lookup: CDR1 SGHVS, CDR2 FNYEAQ. The CDR3 extends over 15 amino acids. The germline V and J ends were trimmed by 0 bases and 13 bases, with 19 bases remaining between them. Into CD45RA+ naive and CD45RA-negative memory subsets, the CD4+ cells were split. Sequencing was performed with immunoSEQ multiplex PCR; in TCRdb, only in-frame clones are kept and a portion is missing. The sample comprises 600,000 to 750,000 clones, more than 70% of which are singletons, and about 1.7% rests with the top ten. Sequencing was done on a sample of memory CD4+ T cells sorted from blood. Regarding subset: CD45RA-negative fraction. This clonotype was sampled from a woman in her 30s in good health. The chain carries TRBV7-6 and TRBJ2-1; D possibly corresponds to TRBD2 (6 bases). CDR3 DNA sequence: TGTGCCAGCAGCTTAGCGCCCCAAGGACTATCGCCACAGTTCTTC. The encoded protein is CASSLAPQGLSPQFF.